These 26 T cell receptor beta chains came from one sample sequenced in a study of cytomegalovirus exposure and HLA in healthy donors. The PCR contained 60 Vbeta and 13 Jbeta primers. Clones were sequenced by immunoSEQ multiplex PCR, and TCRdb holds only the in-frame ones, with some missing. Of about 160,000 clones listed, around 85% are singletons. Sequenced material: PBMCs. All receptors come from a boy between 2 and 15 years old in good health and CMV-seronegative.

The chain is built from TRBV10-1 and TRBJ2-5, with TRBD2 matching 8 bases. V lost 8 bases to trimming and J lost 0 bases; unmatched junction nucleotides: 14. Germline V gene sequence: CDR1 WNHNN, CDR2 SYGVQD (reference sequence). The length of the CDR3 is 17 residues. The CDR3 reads CASRRAGASIYQETQYF. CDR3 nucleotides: TGCGCCAGCCGTCGAGCGGGGGCCTCCATTTACCAAGAGACCCAGTACTTC.

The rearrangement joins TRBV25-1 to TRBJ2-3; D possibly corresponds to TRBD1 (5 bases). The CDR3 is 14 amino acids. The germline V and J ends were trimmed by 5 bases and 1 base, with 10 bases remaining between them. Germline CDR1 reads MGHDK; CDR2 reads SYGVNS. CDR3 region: CASSTGEGTDTQYF. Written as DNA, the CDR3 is TGTGCCAGCAGTACAGGAGAGGGCACAGATACGCAGTATTTT.

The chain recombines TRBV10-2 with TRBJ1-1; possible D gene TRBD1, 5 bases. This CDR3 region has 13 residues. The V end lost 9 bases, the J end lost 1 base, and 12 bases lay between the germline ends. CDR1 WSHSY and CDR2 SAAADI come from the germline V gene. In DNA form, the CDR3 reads TGCGCCAGTCGACAGCAACAGAACACTGAAGCTTTCTTT. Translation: CASRQQQNTEAFF.

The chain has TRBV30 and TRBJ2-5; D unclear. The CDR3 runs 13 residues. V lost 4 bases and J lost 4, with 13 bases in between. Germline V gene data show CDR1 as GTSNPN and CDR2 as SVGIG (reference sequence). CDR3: CAWTVGGLETQYF. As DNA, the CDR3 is TGTGCCTGGACCGTTGGCGGATTAGAGACCCAGTACTTC.

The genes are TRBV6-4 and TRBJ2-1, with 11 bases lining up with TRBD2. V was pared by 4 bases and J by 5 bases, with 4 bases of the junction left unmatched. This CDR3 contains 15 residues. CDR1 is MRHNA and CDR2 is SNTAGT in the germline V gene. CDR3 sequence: CASSGSGGAHNEQFF. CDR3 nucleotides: TGTGCCAGCAGTGGTAGCGGGGGGGCCCACAATGAGCAGTTCTTC.

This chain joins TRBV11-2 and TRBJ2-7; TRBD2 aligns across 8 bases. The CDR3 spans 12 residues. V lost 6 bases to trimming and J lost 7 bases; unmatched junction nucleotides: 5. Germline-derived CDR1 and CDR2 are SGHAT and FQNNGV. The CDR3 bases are TGTGCCAGCAGGTTCGGGGGGGGAGAGCAGTACTTC. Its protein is CASRFGGGEQYF.

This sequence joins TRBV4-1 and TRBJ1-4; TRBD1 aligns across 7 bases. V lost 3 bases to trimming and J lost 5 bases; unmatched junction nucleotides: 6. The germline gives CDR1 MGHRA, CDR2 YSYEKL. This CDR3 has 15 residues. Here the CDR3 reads CASSHPTGWNEKLFF. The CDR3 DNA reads TGCGCCAGCAGCCACCCGACAGGGTGGAATGAAAAACTGTTTTTT.

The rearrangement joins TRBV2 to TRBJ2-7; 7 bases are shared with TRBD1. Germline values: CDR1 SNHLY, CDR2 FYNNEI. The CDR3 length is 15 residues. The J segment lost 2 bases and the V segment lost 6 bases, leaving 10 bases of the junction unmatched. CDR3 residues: CASRKQGLGAYEQYF. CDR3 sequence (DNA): TGTGCCAGCAGGAAACAGGGGCTGGGCGCCTACGAGCAGTACTTC.

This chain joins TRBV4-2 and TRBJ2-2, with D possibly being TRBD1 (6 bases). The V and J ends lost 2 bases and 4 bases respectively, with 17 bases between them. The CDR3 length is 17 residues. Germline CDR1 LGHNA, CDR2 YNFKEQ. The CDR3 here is CASSQSLATGPTGELFF. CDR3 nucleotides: TGTGCCAGCAGCCAATCCTTGGCCACAGGGCCCACCGGGGAGCTGTTTTTT.

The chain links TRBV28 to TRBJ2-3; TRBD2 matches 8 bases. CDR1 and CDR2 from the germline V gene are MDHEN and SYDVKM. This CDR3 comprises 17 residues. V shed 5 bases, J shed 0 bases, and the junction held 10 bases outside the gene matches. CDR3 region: CASSLDSGASSTDTQYF. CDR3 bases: TGTGCCAGCAGTCTCGATAGCGGGGCCAGTAGCACAGATACGCAGTATTTT.

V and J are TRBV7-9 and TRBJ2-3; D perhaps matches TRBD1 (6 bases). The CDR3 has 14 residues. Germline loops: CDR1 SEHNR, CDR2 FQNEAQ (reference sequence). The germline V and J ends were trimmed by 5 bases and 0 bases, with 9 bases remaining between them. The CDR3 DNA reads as TGTGCCAGCAGCATGGACAGTAGCACAGATACGCAGTATTTT. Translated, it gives CASSMDSSTDTQYF. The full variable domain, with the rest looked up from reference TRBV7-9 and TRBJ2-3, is DTGVSQNPRHKITKRGQNVTFRCDPISEHNRLYWYRQTLGQGPEFLTYFQNEAQLEKSRLLSDRFSAERPKGSFSTLEIQRTEQGDSAMYLCASSMDSSTDTQYFGPGTRLTVL.

Here the CDR3 DNA reads TGCGCCAGCAGCCCCCGGACTAGCGGTTACCAAGAGACCCAGTACTTC. Translation: CASSPRTSGYQETQYF. This chain connects TRBV5-1 to TRBJ2-5; 10 bases map to TRBD2. J gave up 0 bases and V 4 bases, and 6 bases lay outside the gene matches. Germline loops: CDR1 SGHRS, CDR2 YFSETQ. CDR3 length equals 16 residues.

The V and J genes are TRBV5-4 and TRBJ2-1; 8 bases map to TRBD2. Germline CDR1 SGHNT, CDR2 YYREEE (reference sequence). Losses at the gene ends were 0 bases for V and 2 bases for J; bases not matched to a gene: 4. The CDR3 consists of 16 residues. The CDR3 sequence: CASSLAGGRPYNEQFF. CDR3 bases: TGTGCCAGCAGCTTGGCTGGCGGGAGGCCCTACAATGAGCAGTTCTTC.

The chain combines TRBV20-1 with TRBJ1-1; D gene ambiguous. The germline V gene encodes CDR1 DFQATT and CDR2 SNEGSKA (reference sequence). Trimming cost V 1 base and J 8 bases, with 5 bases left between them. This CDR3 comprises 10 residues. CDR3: CSARGGEAFF. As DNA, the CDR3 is TGCAGTGCTAGAGGAGGGGAAGCTTTCTTT.

Here the CDR3 DNA reads TGTGCCAGCAGTTCTCCCGGGACAGGGTCCTACGAGCAGTACTTC. It codes for CASSSPGTGSYEQYF. The rearrangement uses TRBV28 and TRBJ2-7, with 9 bases fitting TRBD1. Trimming cost V 4 bases and J 1 base; bases outside gene matches: 5. The CDR3 loop spans 15 amino acids. From germline, CDR1 is MDHEN and CDR2 SYDVKM.

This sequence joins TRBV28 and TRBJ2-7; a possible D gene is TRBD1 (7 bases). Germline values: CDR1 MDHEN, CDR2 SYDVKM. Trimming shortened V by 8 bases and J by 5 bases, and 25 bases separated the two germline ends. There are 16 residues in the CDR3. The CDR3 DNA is TGTGCCAGCTCCCATGAGGGGGCGGGGCGACCCAACGAGCAGTACTTC. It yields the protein CASSHEGAGRPNEQYF.

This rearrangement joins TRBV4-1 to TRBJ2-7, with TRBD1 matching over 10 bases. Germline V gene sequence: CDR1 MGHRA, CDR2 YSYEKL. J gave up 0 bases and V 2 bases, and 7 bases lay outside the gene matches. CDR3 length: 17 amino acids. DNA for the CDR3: TGCGCCAGCAGCCAACCGCCCGGGACAGGGGACTCCTACGAGCAGTACTTC. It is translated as CASSQPPGTGDSYEQYF.

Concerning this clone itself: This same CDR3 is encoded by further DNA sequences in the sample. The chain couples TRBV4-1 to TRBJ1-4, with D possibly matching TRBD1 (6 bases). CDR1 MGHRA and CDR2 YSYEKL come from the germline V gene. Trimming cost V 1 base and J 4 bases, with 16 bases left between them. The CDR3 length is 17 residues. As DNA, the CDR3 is TGCGCCAGCAGCCAAGTTCCCTCAGGGGAGGGTAATGAAAAACTGTTTTTT. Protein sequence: CASSQVPSGEGNEKLFF.

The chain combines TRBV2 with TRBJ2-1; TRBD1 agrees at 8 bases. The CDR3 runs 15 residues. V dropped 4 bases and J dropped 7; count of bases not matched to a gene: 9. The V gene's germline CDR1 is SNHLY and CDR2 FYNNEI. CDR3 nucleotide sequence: TGTGCCAGCAGTGCGGGGACAGGCCTGAGGAATGAGCAGTTCTTC. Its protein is CASSAGTGLRNEQFF.

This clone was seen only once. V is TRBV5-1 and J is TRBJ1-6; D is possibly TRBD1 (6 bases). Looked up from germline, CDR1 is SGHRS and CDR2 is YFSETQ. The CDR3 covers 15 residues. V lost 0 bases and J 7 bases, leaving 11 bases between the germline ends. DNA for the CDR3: TGCGCCAGCAGCTTGGATTCCAGGGGAAATTCACCCCTCCACTTT. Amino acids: CASSLDSRGNSPLHF.

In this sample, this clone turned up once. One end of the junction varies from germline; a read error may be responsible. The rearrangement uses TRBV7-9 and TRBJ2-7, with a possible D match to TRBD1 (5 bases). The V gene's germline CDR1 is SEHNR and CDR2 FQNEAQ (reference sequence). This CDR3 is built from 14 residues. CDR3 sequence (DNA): TGTTCCAGCAGCTTATCAGGGAACTCATACGAGCAGTACTTC. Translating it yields CSSSLSGNSYEQYF.

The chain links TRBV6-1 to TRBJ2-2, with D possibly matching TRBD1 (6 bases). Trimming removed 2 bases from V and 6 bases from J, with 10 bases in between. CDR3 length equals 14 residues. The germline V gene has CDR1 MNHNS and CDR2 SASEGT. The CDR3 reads CASSENRVSGELFF. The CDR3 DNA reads TGTGCCAGCAGTGAAAACAGGGTTTCCGGGGAGCTGTTTTTT.

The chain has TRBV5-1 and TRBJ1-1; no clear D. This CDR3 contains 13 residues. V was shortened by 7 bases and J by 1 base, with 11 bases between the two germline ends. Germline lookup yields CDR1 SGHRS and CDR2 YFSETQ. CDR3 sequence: CASGPTPNTEAFF. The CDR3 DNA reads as TGCGCCAGCGGCCCCACCCCGAACACTGAAGCTTTCTTT. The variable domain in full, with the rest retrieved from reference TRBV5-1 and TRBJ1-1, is KAGVTQTPRYLIKTRGQQVTLSCSPISGHRSVSWYQQTPGQGLQFLFEYFSETQRNKGNFPGRFSGRQFSNSRSEMNVSTLELGDSALYLCASGPTPNTEAFFGQGTRLTVV.

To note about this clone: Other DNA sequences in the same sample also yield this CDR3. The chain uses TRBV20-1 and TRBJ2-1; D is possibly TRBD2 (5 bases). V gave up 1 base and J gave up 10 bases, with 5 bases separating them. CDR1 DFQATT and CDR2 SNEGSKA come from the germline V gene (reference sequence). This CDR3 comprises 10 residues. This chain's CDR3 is CSARGEEQFF. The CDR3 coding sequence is TGCAGTGCTAGAGGGGAGGAGCAGTTCTTC.

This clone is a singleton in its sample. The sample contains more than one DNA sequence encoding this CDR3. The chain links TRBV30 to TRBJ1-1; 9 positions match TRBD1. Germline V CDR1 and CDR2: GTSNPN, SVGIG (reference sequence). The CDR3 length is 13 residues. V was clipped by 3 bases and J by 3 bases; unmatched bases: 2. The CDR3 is CAWSRDRDTEAFF. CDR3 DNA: TGTGCCTGGAGCCGGGACAGGGACACTGAAGCTTTCTTT.

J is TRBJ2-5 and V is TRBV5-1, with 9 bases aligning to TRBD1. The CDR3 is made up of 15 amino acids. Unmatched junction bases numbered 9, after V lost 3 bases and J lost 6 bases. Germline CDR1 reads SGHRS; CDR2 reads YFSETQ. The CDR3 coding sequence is TGCGCCAGCAGCTGGGGGACAGGGAGTGGAAAGACCCAGTACTTC. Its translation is CASSWGTGSGKTQYF.